These T cell receptor beta chains were read from a single sample in a study of beta chain features in type 1 diabetes. Repertoires were generated with immunoSEQ multiplex PCR, while TCRdb's copy carries only in-frame clones and drops some. The table shows about 120,000 clones, with around 17% occurring only once. Material: central memory CD4+ T cells from blood. These receptor sequences come from a man aged 30 to 45 with type 1 diabetes. Each CDR3 is given with its conserved first and last residue. The order of the fields is clone size, J gene, V gene, D gene, CDR3 DNA, CDR3 protein. D genes are given only for firm matches. The listing skips clone size in some rows; elsewhere it reads once, few, many or a size class.

size: NA; J: TRBJ2-2; V: TRBV6-6; D: NA; DNA: TGTGCCAGCGGGGAAATCGGGGGCTGGGGCGGGGAGCTGTTTTTT; CDR3: CASGEIGGWGGELFF
size: NA; J: TRBJ1-4; V: TRBV2; D: NA; DNA: TGTGCCAGCAGACGGGAGACTAATGAAAAACTGTTTTTT; CDR3: CASRRETNEKLFF
size: NA; J: TRBJ2-5; V: TRBV6-1; D: TRBD1; DNA: TGTGCCAGCAGTCCCGGGACAGCTGAAGAGACCCAGTACTTC; CDR3: CASSPGTAEETQYF
size: few; J: TRBJ2-7; V: TRBV2; D: TRBD2; DNA: TGTGCCAGCAGTGAACAAGCGGGGGGAGTATACGAGCAGTACTTC; CDR3: CASSEQAGGVYEQYF
size: few; J: TRBJ2-7; V: TRBV7-2; D: NA; DNA: TGTGCCAGCAGCTTAGCAGGGCCAGGGTCAATCGACGAGCAGTACTTC; CDR3: CASSLAGPGSIDEQYF
size: few; J: TRBJ1-4; V: TRBV30; D: NA; DNA: TGTGCCTGGAGTGAAACAGGGACGGATGAAAAACTGTTTTTT; CDR3: CAWSETGTDEKLFF
size: NA; J: TRBJ2-2; V: TRBV7-7; D: NA; DNA: TGTGCTAGCAGCCCCTATCGCCTAAACACCGGGGAGCTGTTTTTT; CDR3: CASSPYRLNTGELFF
size: few; J: TRBJ1-5; V: TRBV6-5; D: NA; DNA: TGTGCCAGCAGTTACTCCGTCAATCAGCCCCAGCATTTT; CDR3: CASSYSVNQPQHF
size: few; J: TRBJ1-6; V: TRBV6-6; D: TRBD1; DNA: TGTGCCAGCAGTTACCGGGACAGGGGTTTGTCACCCCTCCACTTT; CDR3: CASSYRDRGLSPLHF
size: NA; J: TRBJ2-7; V: TRBV7-2; D: NA; DNA: TGTGCCAGCAGCTTAGCGTTTCAGACACGCGAGCAGTACTTC; CDR3: CASSLAFQTREQYF
size: NA; J: TRBJ2-2; V: TRBV7-8; D: NA; DNA: TGTGCCAGCAGCTTAATGGGGGGCCGGAGCACCGGGGAGCTGTTTTTT; CDR3: CASSLMGGRSTGELFF
size: NA; J: TRBJ1-4; V: TRBV29-1; D: TRBD1; DNA: TGCAGCGTTGGGGACAGGGGAAGTGAAAAACTGTTTTTT; CDR3: CSVGDRGSEKLFF
size: NA; J: TRBJ2-1; V: TRBV19; D: TRBD1; DNA: TGTGCCAGTAGTCGGGACAGGTGGGAAAAGTTCTTC; CDR3: CASSRDRWEKFF
size: few; J: TRBJ2-7; V: TRBV9; D: TRBD1; DNA: TGTGCCAGCAGCGAGGGAACGGGACAGATCTACGAGCAGTACTTC; CDR3: CASSEGTGQIYEQYF
size: few; J: TRBJ2-7; V: TRBV10-3; D: NA; DNA: TGTGCCATCAGTGAGTCGAAAGGGTCGGGCGAGCAGTACTTC; CDR3: CAISESKGSGEQYF
size: medium-sized; J: TRBJ2-2; V: TRBV9; D: NA; DNA: TGTGCCAGCAGCGTAGCGAGCACCGGGGAGCTGTTTTTT; CDR3: CASSVASTGELFF
size: few; J: TRBJ2-2; V: TRBV5-1; D: TRBD1; DNA: TGCGCCAGCAGCGATGGGACAGGGCACACCGGGGAGCTGTTTTTT; CDR3: CASSDGTGHTGELFF
size: NA; J: TRBJ2-5; V: TRBV5-1; D: NA; DNA: TGCGCCAGCAGCTTGATGGGACATTACCAAGAGACCCAGTACTTC; CDR3: CASSLMGHYQETQYF
size: few; J: TRBJ2-1; V: TRBV18; D: NA; DNA: TGTGCCAGCTCACCACCGGGCAAGGATGAGCAGTTCTTC; CDR3: CASSPPGKDEQFF
size: NA; J: TRBJ2-3; V: TRBV7-3; D: NA; DNA: TGTGCCAGCAGCCCCCGGGACCGAGGAACGCAGTATTTT; CDR3: CASSPRDRGTQYF
size: NA; J: TRBJ2-7; V: TRBV29-1; D: TRBD1; DNA: TGCAGCGTTTCCTCGGGACAGGGAGTTTCCGAGCAGTACTTC; CDR3: CSVSSGQGVSEQYF
size: NA; J: TRBJ2-3; V: TRBV9; D: NA; DNA: TGTGCCAGCAGCGTAGGTCAGGGTCTCACAGATACGCAGTATTTT; CDR3: CASSVGQGLTDTQYF
size: few; J: TRBJ1-4; V: TRBV15; D: NA; DNA: TGTGCCACCAGCAGAGATCTCGTGGAACTGTTTTTT; CDR3: CATSRDLVELFF
size: few; J: TRBJ1-4; V: TRBV10-3; D: NA; DNA: TGTGCCATCAGGGGAGGATTAAATGAAAAACTGTTTTTT; CDR3: CAIRGGLNEKLFF
size: few; J: TRBJ1-2; V: TRBV28; D: NA; DNA: TGTGCCAGCAGTTTATGGGGTCCGAGCAGGGTAGACTATGGCTACACCTTC; CDR3: CASSLWGPSRVDYGYTF
size: NA; J: TRBJ1-4; V: TRBV9; D: NA; DNA: TGTGCCAGCAGCGTCGGAGGAACTAATGAAAAACTGTTTTTT; CDR3: CASSVGGTNEKLFF
size: NA; J: TRBJ2-5; V: TRBV29-1; D: TRBD2; DNA: TGCAGCGTTGGCGGGGGTGGCGAAGAGACCCAGTACTTC; CDR3: CSVGGGGEETQYF
size: NA; J: TRBJ1-2; V: TRBV6-6; D: TRBD1; DNA: TGTGCCAGCGGCTCAGGGGGATATGGCTACACCTTC; CDR3: CASGSGGYGYTF
size: NA; J: TRBJ2-1; V: TRBV30; D: NA; DNA: TGTGCCTGGAGTGTACGGGGAAGAGTTTACAATGAGCAGTTCTTC; CDR3: CAWSVRGRVYNEQFF
size: NA; J: TRBJ1-3; V: TRBV9; D: NA; DNA: TGTGCCAGCAGCGTAGATGCAAGGGCGGACTCTGGAAACACCATATATTTT; CDR3: CASSVDARADSGNTIYF
size: few; J: TRBJ2-5; V: TRBV7-2; D: TRBD2; DNA: TGTGCCAGCAGCCTTAATAGCGGGGAAGAGACCCAGTACTTC; CDR3: CASSLNSGEETQYF
size: NA; J: TRBJ2-7; V: TRBV27; D: NA; DNA: TGTGCCAGCTCCCTCCTGGGGAAGTACGAGCAGTACTTC; CDR3: CASSLLGKYEQYF
size: few; J: TRBJ1-2; V: TRBV2; D: NA; DNA: TGTGCCAGCAGTGGAGACAGATCTAACTATGGCTACACCTTC; CDR3: CASSGDRSNYGYTF
size: NA; J: TRBJ2-1; V: TRBV29-1; D: TRBD2; DNA: TGCAGCGTGGCCCGGACTAGCTCTTACAATGAGCAGTTCTTC; CDR3: CSVARTSSYNEQFF
size: NA; J: TRBJ2-1; V: TRBV28; D: TRBD1; DNA: TGTGCCAGCACGCCAGGGGGCTCCTACAATGAGCAGTTCTTC; CDR3: CASTPGGSYNEQFF
size: few; J: TRBJ2-7; V: TRBV18; D: NA; DNA: TGTGCCAGCTCACGATGGGAGGAGTCTGGCGAGCAGTACTTC; CDR3: CASSRWEESGEQYF
size: NA; J: TRBJ2-1; V: TRBV6-1; D: TRBD2; DNA: TGTGCCCGCAGTGAAGCGGGGCTACTCAATGAGCAGTTCTTC; CDR3: CARSEAGLLNEQFF
size: few; J: TRBJ2-2; V: TRBV30; D: NA; DNA: TGTGCCTGGAGTTTCCAAACGGGATGGGAGCTGTTTTTT; CDR3: CAWSFQTGWELFF
size: NA; J: TRBJ2-2; V: TRBV7-9; D: NA; DNA: TGTGCCTTGGCCGGGGAGCTGTTTTTT; CDR3: CALAGELFF
size: NA; J: TRBJ2-6; V: TRBV11-1; D: NA; DNA: TGTGCCAGCAGCTTAGAGCCAGGGTCCTACTCTGGGGCCAACGTCCTGACTTTC; CDR3: CASSLEPGSYSGANVLTF
size: NA; J: TRBJ2-7; V: TRBV7-2; D: TRBD1; DNA: TGTGCCAGCAGGCTCCCGGGACAGGGGGCGCGGGAGCAGTACTTC; CDR3: CASRLPGQGAREQYF
size: NA; J: TRBJ1-6; V: TRBV30; D: TRBD1; DNA: TGTGCCTGGAGTGGATCACCGGGACAGTTATCACCCCTCCACTTT; CDR3: CAWSGSPGQLSPLHF
size: NA; J: TRBJ2-3; V: TRBV9; D: NA; DNA: TGTGCCAGCAGCGTAGTACAGCGGCCGGGGGGCACAGATACGCAGTATTTT; CDR3: CASSVVQRPGGTDTQYF
size: many; J: TRBJ2-1; V: TRBV11-2; D: TRBD2; DNA: TGTGCCAGCAGCTTGGGGACTAGCGGCATTGGGGTGTTCTTC; CDR3: CASSLGTSGIGVFF
size: NA; J: TRBJ2-1; V: TRBV4-2; D: TRBD1; DNA: TGTGCCAGCAGCAAAGCCCCGGGACAGGAAACATACAATGAGCAGTTCTTC; CDR3: CASSKAPGQETYNEQFF